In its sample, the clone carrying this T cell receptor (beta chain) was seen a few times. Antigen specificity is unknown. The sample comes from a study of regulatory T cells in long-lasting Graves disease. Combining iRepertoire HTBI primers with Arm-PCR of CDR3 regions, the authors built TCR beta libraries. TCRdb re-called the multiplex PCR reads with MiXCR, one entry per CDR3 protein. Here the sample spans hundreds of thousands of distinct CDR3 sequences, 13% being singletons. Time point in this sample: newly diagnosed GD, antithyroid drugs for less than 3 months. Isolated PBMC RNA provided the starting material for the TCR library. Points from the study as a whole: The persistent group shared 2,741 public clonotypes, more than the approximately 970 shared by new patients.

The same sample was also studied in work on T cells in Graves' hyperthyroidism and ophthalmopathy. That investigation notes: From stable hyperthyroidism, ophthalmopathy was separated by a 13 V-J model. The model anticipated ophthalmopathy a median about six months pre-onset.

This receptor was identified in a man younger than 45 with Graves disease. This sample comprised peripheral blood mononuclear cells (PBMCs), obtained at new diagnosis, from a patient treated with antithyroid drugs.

Here the CDR3 reads CASSVWERGNEQFF. The CDR3 DNA reads TGTGCCAGCAGTGTATGGGAGAGAGGGAATGAGCAGTTCTTC. The V call is TRBV2, the J call TRBJ2-1, with D perhaps matching TRBD2 (5 bases). There are 14 residues in the CDR3. Germline V gene lookup returns CDR1 SNHLY and CDR2 FYNNEI. V lost 4 bases and J 7 bases, leaving 14 bases between the germline ends.